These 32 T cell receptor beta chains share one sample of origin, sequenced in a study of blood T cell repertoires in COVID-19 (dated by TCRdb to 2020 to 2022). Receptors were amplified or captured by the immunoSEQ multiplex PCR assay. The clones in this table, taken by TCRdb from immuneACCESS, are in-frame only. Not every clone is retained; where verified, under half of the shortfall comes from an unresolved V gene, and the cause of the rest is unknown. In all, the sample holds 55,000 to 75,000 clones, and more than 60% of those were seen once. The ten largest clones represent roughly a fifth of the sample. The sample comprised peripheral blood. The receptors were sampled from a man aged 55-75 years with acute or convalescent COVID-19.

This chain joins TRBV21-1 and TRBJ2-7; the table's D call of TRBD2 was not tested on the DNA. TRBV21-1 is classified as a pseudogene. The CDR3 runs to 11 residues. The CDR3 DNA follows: TGTGCCAGCAGCAAACTACTCGAGCAGTACGTC. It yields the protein CASSKLLEQYV.

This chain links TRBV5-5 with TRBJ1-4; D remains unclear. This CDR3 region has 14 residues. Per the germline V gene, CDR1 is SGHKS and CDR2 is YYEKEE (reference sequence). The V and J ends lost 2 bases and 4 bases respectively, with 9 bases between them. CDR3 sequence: CASSLEANNEKLFF. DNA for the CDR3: TGTGCCAGCAGCTTAGAGGCAAATAATGAAAAACTGTTTTTT.

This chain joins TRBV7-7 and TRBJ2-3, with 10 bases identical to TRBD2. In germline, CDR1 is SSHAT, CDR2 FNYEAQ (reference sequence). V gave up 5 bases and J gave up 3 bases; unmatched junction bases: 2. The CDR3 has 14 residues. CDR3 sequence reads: CASSPSGSTDTQYF. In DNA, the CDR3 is TGTGCCAGCAGCCCTAGCGGGAGTACAGATACGCAGTATTTT.

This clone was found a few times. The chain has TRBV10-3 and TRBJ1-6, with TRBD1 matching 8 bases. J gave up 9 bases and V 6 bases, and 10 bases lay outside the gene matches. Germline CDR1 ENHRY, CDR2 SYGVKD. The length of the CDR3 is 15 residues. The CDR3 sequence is CAISLTGERVSPLHF. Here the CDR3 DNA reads TGTGCCATCAGCCTGACAGGGGAGAGGGTTTCACCCCTCCACTTT.

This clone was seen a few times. The CDR3 sequence: CASSLRSNTEAFF. The CDR3 DNA follows: TGTGCCAGCAGTCTCCGGAGTAACACTGAAGCTTTCTTT. The gene calls are TRBV12-3 or TRBV12-4 and TRBJ1-1; no definite D call. The CDR3 has 13 residues. The V gene lost 5 bases and the J gene lost 2 bases, with 9 bases spanning the gap.

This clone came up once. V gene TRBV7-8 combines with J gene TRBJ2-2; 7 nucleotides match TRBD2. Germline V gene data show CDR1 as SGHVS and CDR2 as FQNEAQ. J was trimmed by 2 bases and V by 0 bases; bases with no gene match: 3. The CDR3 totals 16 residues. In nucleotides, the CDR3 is TGTGCCAGCAGCTTAGCACGCGGGGGTAACACCGGGGAGCTGTTTTTT. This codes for CASSLARGGNTGELFF.

CDR3 amino acids: CATSDLGDRGAWGNQPQHF. DNA of the CDR3: TGTGCCACCAGTGATTTGGGGGACAGGGGAGCTTGGGGCAATCAGCCCCAGCATTTT. The chain carries TRBV24-1 and TRBJ1-5; 10 nucleotides agree with TRBD1. This CDR3 is built from 19 residues. The germline gives CDR1 KGHDR, CDR2 SFDVKD. V was clipped by 0 bases and J by 2 bases; unmatched bases: 9.

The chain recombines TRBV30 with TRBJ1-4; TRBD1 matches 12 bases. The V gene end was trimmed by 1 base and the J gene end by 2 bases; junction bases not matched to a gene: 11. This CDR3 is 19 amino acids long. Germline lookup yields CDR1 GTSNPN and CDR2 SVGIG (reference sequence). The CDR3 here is CAWSALGTGGFGTNEKLFF. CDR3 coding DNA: TGTGCCTGGAGTGCCCTCGGGACAGGGGGCTTTGGGACTAATGAAAAACTGTTTTTT.

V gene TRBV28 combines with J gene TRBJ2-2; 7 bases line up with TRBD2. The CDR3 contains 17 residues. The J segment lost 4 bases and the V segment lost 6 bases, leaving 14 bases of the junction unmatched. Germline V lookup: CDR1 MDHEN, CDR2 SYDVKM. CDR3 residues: CASSLQSLADSTGELFF. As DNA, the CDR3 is TGTGCCAGCAGCCTTCAATCCCTAGCGGACTCCACCGGGGAGCTGTTTTTT.

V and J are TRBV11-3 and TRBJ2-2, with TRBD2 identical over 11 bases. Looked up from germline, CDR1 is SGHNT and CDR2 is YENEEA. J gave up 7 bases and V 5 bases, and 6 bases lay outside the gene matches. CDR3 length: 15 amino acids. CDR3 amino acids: CASSPLAGDGGELFF. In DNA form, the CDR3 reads TGTGCCAGCAGCCCACTAGCGGGAGATGGCGGGGAGCTGTTTTTT.

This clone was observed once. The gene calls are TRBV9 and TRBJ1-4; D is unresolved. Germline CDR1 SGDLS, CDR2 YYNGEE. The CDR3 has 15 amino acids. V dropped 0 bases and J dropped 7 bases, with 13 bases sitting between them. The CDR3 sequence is CASSVGGGSAEKLFF. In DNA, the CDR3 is TGTGCCAGCAGCGTAGGGGGAGGGAGCGCTGAAAAACTGTTTTTT.

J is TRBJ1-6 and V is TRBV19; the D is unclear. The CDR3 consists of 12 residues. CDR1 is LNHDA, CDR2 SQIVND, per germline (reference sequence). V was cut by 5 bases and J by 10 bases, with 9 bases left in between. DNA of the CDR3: TGTGCCAGTAGTTCCCGAGGGTCACCCCTCCACTTT. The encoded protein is CASSSRGSPLHF.

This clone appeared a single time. Here the CDR3 reads CASGSRGTDTQYF. CDR3 DNA sequence: TGTGCTAGTGGTTCTCGGGGCACAGATACGCAGTATTTT. This sequence joins TRBV12-5 and TRBJ2-3, with D unresolved. Trimming removed 4 bases from V and 1 base from J, with 6 bases in between. CDR3 length equals 13 residues. CDR1 is LGHNT and CDR2 is FRNRAP in the germline V gene.

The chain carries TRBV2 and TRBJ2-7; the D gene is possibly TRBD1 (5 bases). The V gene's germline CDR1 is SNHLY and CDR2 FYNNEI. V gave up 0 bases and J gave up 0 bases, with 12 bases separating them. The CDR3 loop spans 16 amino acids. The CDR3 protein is CASSEAETVLSYEQYF. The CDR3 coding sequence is TGTGCCAGCAGTGAAGCTGAGACAGTCCTCTCCTACGAGCAGTACTTC.

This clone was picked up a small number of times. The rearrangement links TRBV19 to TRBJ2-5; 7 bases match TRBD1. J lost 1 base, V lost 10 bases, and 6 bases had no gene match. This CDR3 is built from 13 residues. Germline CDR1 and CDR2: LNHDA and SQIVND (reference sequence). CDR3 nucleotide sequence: TGTGCCACGTCAGGACAGGCCCAAGAGACCCAGTACTTC. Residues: CATSGQAQETQYF.

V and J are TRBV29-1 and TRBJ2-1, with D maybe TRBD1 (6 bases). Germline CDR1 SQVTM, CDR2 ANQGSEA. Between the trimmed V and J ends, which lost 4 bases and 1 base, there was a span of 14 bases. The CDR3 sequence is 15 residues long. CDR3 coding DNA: TGCAGCGTTGTCCTGATCAGGGGATCCTACAATGAGCAGTTCTTC. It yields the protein CSVVLIRGSYNEQFF.

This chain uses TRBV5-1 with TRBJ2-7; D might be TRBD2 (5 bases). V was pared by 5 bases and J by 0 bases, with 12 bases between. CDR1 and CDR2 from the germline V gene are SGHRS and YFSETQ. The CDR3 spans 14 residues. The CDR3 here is CASSEDGSSYEQYV. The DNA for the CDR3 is TGCGCCAGCAGTGAGGATGGGAGCTCCTACGAGCAGTACGTC.

CDR3 sequence (DNA): TGTGCCAGCGGGAAGGGGTTGGAAACTGAAGCTTTCTTT. Its translation is CASGKGLETEAFF. This rearrangement joins TRBV27 to TRBJ1-1, with a weak D call TRBD1 (5 bases). Between the trimmed V and J ends, which lost 8 bases and 5 bases, there was a span of 15 bases. Germline V gene sequence: CDR1 MNHEY, CDR2 SMNVEV (reference sequence). The CDR3 has 13 amino acids.

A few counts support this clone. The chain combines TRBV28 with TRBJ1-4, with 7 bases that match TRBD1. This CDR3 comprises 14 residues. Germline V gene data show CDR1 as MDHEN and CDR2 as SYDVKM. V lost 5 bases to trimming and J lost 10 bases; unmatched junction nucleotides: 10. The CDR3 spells CASSEGTAEGKLFF. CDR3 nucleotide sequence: TGTGCCAGCAGTGAGGGGACAGCCGAGGGAAAACTGTTTTTT.

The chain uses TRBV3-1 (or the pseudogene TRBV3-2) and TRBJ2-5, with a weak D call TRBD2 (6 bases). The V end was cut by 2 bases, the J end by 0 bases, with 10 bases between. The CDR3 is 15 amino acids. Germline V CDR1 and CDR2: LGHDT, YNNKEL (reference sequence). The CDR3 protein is CASSQLAGNQETQYF. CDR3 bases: TGTGCCAGCAGCCAACTGGCGGGGAACCAAGAGACCCAGTACTTC.

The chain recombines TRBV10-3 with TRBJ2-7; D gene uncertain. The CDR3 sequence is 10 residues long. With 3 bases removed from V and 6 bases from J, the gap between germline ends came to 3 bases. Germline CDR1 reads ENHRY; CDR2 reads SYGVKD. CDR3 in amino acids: CAISDSEQYV. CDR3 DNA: TGTGCCATCAGTGACAGCGAGCAGTACGTC.

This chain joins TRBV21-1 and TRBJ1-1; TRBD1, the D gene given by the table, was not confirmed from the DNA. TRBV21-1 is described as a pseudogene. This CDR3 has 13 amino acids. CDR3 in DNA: TGTGCCAGCAGCAAGCGGGCCGACAGGGGTGATTTCTTT. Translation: CASSKRADRGDFF.

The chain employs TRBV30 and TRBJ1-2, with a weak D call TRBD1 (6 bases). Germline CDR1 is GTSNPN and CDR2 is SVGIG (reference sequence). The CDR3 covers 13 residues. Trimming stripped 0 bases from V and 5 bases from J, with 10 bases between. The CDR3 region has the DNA TGTGCCTGGAGTGTAGGGGGACGGTATGGCTACACCTTC. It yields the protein CAWSVGGRYGYTF.

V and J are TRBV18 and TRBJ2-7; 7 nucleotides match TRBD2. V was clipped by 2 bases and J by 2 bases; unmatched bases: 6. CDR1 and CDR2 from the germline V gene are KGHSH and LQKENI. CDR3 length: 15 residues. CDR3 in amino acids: CASSPGAGAPYEQYF. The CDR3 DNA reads TGTGCCAGCTCACCAGGGGCGGGAGCCCCCTACGAGCAGTACTTC. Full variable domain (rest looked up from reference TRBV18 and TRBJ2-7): NAGVMQNPRHLVRRRGQEARLRCSPMKGHSHVYWYRQLPEEGLKFMVYLQKENIIDESGMPKERFSAEFPKEGPSILRIQQVVRGDSAAYFCASSPGAGAPYEQYFGPGTRLTVT.

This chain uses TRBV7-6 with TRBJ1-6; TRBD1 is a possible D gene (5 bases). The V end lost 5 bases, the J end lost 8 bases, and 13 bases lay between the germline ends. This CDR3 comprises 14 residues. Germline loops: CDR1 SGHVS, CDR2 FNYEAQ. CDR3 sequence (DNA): TGTGCCAGCAGCCCCCAGGGTTTGGATTCACCCCTCCACTTT. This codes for CASSPQGLDSPLHF.

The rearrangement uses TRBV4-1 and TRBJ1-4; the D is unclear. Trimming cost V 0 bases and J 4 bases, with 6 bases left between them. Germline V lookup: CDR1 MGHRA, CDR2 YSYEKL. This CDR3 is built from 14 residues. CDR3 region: CASSQESYNEKLFF. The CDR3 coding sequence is TGCGCCAGCAGCCAAGAGTCTTATAATGAAAAACTGTTTTTT.

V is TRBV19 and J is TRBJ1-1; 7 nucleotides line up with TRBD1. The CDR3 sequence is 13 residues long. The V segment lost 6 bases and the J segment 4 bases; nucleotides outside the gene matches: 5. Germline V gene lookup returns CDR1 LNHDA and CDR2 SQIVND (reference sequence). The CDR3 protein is CASSRDRATEAFF. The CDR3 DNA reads TGTGCCAGTAGCCGTGACAGGGCCACTGAAGCTTTCTTT. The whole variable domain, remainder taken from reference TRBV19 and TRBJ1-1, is DGGITQSPKYLFRKEGQNVTLSCEQNLNHDAMYWYRQDPGQGLRLIYYSQIVNDFQKGDIAEGYSVSREKKESFPLTVTSAQKNPTAFYLCASSRDRATEAFFGQGTRLTVV.

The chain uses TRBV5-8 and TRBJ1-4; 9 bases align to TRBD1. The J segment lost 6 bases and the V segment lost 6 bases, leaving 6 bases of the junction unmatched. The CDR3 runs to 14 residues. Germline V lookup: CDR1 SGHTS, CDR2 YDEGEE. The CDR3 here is CASKKGTGYEKLFF. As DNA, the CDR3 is TGTGCCAGCAAGAAGGGGACAGGGTATGAAAAACTGTTTTTT.

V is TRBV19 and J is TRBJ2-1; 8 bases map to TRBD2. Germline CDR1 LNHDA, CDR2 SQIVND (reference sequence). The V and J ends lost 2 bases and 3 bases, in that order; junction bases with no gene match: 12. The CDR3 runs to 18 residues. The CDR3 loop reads CASSINGRAGDNYNEQFF. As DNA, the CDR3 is TGTGCCAGTAGTATAAATGGGCGAGCGGGGGATAACTACAATGAGCAGTTCTTC. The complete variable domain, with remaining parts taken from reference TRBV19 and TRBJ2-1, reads DGGITQSPKYLFRKEGQNVTLSCEQNLNHDAMYWYRQDPGQGLRLIYYSQIVNDFQKGDIAEGYSVSREKKESFPLTVTSAQKNPTAFYLCASSINGRAGDNYNEQFFGPGTRLTVL.

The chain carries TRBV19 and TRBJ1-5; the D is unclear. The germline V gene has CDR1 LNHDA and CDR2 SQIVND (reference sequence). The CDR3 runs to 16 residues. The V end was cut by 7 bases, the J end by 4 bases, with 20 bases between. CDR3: CASTPGGLNWNQPQHF. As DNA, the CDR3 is TGTGCCAGTACCCCAGGCGGGCTTAATTGGAATCAGCCCCAGCATTTT.

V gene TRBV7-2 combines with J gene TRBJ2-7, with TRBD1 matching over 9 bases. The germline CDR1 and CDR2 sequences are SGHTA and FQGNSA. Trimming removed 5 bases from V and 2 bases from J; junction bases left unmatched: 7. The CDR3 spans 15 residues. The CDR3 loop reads CASSPGTGSPYEQYF. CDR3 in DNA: TGTGCCAGCAGCCCCGGGACAGGGTCACCCTACGAGCAGTACTTC.

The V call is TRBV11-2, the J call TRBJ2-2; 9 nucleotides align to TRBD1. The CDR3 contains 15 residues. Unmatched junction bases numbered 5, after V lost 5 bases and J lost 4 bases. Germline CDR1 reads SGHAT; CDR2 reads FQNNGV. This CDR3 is CASSQYRGRTGELFF. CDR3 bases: TGTGCCAGCAGCCAGTACAGGGGGCGCACCGGGGAGCTGTTTTTT.